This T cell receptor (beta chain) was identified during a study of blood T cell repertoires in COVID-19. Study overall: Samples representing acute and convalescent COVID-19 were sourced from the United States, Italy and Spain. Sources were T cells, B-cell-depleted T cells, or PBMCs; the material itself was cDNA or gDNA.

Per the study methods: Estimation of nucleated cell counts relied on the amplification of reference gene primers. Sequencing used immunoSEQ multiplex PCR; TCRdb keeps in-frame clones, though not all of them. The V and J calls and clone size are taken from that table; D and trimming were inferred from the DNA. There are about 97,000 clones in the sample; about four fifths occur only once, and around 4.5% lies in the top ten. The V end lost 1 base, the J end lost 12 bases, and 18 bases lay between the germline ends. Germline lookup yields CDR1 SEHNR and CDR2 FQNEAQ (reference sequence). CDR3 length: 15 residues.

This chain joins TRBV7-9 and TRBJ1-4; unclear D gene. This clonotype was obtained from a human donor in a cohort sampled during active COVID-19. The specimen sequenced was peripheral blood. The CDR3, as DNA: TGTGCCAGCAGCTTAGTTCTGGGAGCCCAGGAAGAACTGTTTTTT. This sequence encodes CASSLVLGAQEELFF.